This entry features one T cell receptor beta chain sequence. These data belong to a study of long-term antiretroviral therapy in people with HIV. Sequencing used immunoSEQ v3.0 at survey level. The method was immunoSEQ multiplex PCR; TCRdb's version includes in-frame clones alone and lacks a portion of them. The sample lists a few thousand clones; more than 75% were seen once. The CDR3 runs to 15 residues. Germline CDR1 SGDLS, CDR2 YYNGEE. V was trimmed by 3 bases and J by 7 bases, leaving 14 bases between them. The chain employs TRBV9 and TRBJ1-6; a possible D gene is TRBD1 (5 bases). The source of this sequence is a woman between 50 and 59 years old with HIV. The input for sequencing was unsorted PBMCs, taken 1.3 years after starting antiretroviral therapy. The chain's CDR3 is CASSATPGGNSPLHF. The CDR3 bases are TGTGCCAGCAGCGCCACCCCGGGGGGGAATTCACCCCTCCACTTT.